These T cell receptor beta chains were read from a single sample in a study of blood T cell repertoires in COVID-19. Libraries were prepared by immunoSEQ multiplex PCR; TCRdb keeps only in-frame clonotypes and omits some of them. The profile shows around 500,000 clones, 75% to 90% of them singletons. Sequenced sample: peripheral blood. The origin of the receptors is a human donor in a cohort sampled during active COVID-19. The CDR3 runs from the conserved cysteine through the conserved F or W. The D gene is left open where the match is weak. Only part of the rows carry a size: once, few, many, or a class if the clone is expanded.

D: TRBD2; size: -; J: TRBJ2-1; V: TRBV2; DNA: TGTGCCTCGCGGAGCGGGACGTACAATGAGCAGTTCTTC; CDR3: CASRSGTYNEQFF
D: -; size: -; J: TRBJ2-1; V: TRBV27; DNA: TGTGCCAGCAGTCCGGATCTACAGGTTATCTCCTCCTACAATGAGCAGTTCTTC; CDR3: CASSPDLQVISSYNEQFF
D: -; size: -; J: TRBJ2-5; V: TRBV7-6; DNA: TGTGCCAGCAGCTTATTAGGGGGGGCGGAGAGAACCCAAGAGGCCCAGTACTTC; CDR3: CASSLLGGAERTQEAQYF
D: -; size: -; J: TRBJ1-1; V: TRBV25-1; DNA: TGTGCCAGCAGTGAATCGGGCACTGAAGCTTTCTTT; CDR3: CASSESGTEAFF
D: TRBD2; size: -; J: TRBJ2-2; V: TRBV4-3; DNA: TGCGCCAGCAGCCAAGAAAACCTAGCGGCTGCGAACACCGGGGAGCTGTTTTTT; CDR3: CASSQENLAAANTGELFF
D: -; size: few; J: TRBJ2-2; V: TRBV9; DNA: TGTGCCAGCAGCGTGGGCAGGCCTACGAACACCGGGGAGCTGTTTTTT; CDR3: CASSVGRPTNTGELFF
D: TRBD1; size: once; J: TRBJ1-5; V: TRBV28; DNA: TGTGCCAGCAGTTTAAGGGACAGTTATCAGCCCCAGCATTTT; CDR3: CASSLRDSYQPQHF
D: -; size: -; J: TRBJ1-1; V: TRBV21-1; DNA: TGTGCCAGCACCCAAATCGGGGGGTCCCCTACGGGAATGAACACTGAAGCTTTCTTT; CDR3: CASTQIGGSPTGMNTEAFF
D: TRBD2; size: -; J: TRBJ2-1; V: TRBV5-1; DNA: TGCGCCAGCAGCTTGGAGGCTAGCGGGAGCCTTTTAGTCGGCGGCAATGAGCAGTTCTTC; CDR3: CASSLEASGSLLVGGNEQFF
D: TRBD1; size: -; J: TRBJ2-1; V: TRBV19; DNA: TGTGCCAGTAGGCAGGGGGTTTCTTACAATGAGCAGTTCTTC; CDR3: CASRQGVSYNEQFF